A selection of T cell receptor beta chains follows, all from one sample in a study of T cells in Graves' hyperthyroidism and ophthalmopathy. MiXCR was run by TCRdb on the multiplex PCR reads, yielding one entry per CDR3 protein. The sample holds about 400,000 distinct CDR3 sequences, 25% seen once. The sequenced material came from blood. These receptors were collected from a man in his forties or fifties with Graves' hyperthyroidism. Each CDR3 is given with its conserved first and last residue. The D gene is left open where the match is weak. Part of the rows lack a size; the others show once, few, many or a class for expanded clones.

v_call	d_call	j_call	clone_size	cdr3_nt	cdr3_aa
TRBV27	.	TRBJ2-1	many	TGTGCCAGCAGTCCCGGCACTAGTCAGTACAATGAGCAGTTCTTC	CASSPGTSQYNEQFF
TRBV27	.	TRBJ2-1	.	TGTGCCAGCAGTTTATCATGGGGTTTAACCTACAATGAGCAGTTCTTC	CASSLSWGLTYNEQFF
TRBV10-3	.	TRBJ2-7	.	TGTGCCATCAGTGAGCTGGACACCATTCCCTCCTACGAGCAGTACTTC	CAISELDTIPSYEQYF
TRBV29-1	TRBD1	TRBJ1-2	many	TGCAGCGCCGCGGGACAGGGGTCCTATGGCTACACCTTC	CSAAGQGSYGYTF
TRBV27	.	TRBJ2-2	.	TGTGCCAGCAGTTCCGCTACTTACAACACCGGGGAGCTGTTTTTT	CASSSATYNTGELFF
TRBV27	.	TRBJ1-3	.	TGTGCCAGCAGTCCAGGGCTCTCTGGAAACACCATATATTTT	CASSPGLSGNTIYF
TRBV7-2	.	TRBJ1-6	.	TGTGCCAGCAGCTCAGCCAGGAGGAGCTCCTATAATTCACCCCTCCACTTT	CASSSARRSSYNSPLHF
TRBV15	.	TRBJ2-7	.	TGTGCCACCAGCAGAGAGGGTGGCTACGAGCAGTACTTC	CATSREGGYEQYF
TRBV6-1	.	TRBJ2-3	few	TGTGCCAGCAGCGGGTATGGAGCAGATACGCAGTATTTT	CASSGYGADTQYF
TRBV20-1	.	TRBJ2-7	few	TGCAGTGCTAGTTTGGGATTTGAGCAGTACTTC	CSASLGFEQYF
TRBV18	.	TRBJ2-7	few	TGTGCCAGCTCACCGCGCGGGGCCGAGCAGTACTTC	CASSPRGAEQYF
TRBV28	TRBD2	TRBJ2-3	.	TGTGCCAGCAGTCCCAGACTAGCGGGAGGGATTACAGATACGCAGTATTTT	CASSPRLAGGITDTQYF
TRBV2	.	TRBJ1-3	many	TGTGCCAGCACGTGGACGAAGTCTGGAAACACCATATATTTT	CASTWTKSGNTIYF
TRBV7-9	.	TRBJ2-5	.	TGTGCCAGCAGCTTAGTGACGGAAGAGACCCAGTACTTC	CASSLVTEETQYF
TRBV27	.	TRBJ2-7	few	TGTGCCAGCAGTATCCGGGACGGCGCCTACGAGCAGTACTTC	CASSIRDGAYEQYF
TRBV6-5	TRBD2	TRBJ2-5	.	TGTGCCAGCAGCTTCACTAGCGGGAGAGAAGAGACCCAGTACTTC	CASSFTSGREETQYF
TRBV5-1	.	TRBJ1-1	many	TGCGCCAGCTCACGACCGGACGGTCCCAAGAACACTGAAGCTTTCTTT	CASSRPDGPKNTEAFF
TRBV20-1	TRBD2	TRBJ2-7	.	TGCAGTGCTAGGTGGGTCAGCGGGACGGGCGAGCAGTACTTC	CSARWVSGTGEQYF
TRBV18	TRBD1	TRBJ2-3	many	TGTGCCAGCTCACCACGTCGACAGGGCCCAGATACGCAGTATTTT	CASSPRRQGPDTQYF
TRBV24-1	TRBD2	TRBJ2-1	few	TGTGCCACCAGTGACCCGGTAGGAAGCGGGAGTAAAGATGAGCAGTTCTTC	CATSDPVGSGSKDEQFF
TRBV20-1	TRBD2	TRBJ2-3	few	TGCAGTGCTAGAGATCGGCTAGCGGGAGCAGATACGCAGTATTTT	CSARDRLAGADTQYF
TRBV5-5	.	TRBJ2-7	few	TGTGCCAGCAGAAAGGGCCCCGACAGTGGGACCTACGAGCAGTACTTC	CASRKGPDSGTYEQYF
TRBV6-5	TRBD2	TRBJ2-1	.	TGTGCCAGCCCTGCGGGAGCCAACCCCTACAATGAGCAGTTCTTC	CASPAGANPYNEQFF
TRBV5-1	TRBD2	TRBJ2-2	few	TGCGCCAGCAGCATCGCCGGGACTAGCGGGAACACCGGGGAGCTGTTTTTT	CASSIAGTSGNTGELFF
TRBV2	.	TRBJ1-5	many	TGTGCCAGCAGTGAAGGGCAGGCTCAGCCCCAGCATTTT	CASSEGQAQPQHF
TRBV5-1	.	TRBJ2-1	.	TGCGCCAGCAGCTTATCGGGGGGCAACTGGAATGAGCAGTTCTTC	CASSLSGGNWNEQFF
TRBV30	TRBD1	TRBJ1-1	few	TGTGCCTGGAGTACGGGACAGGGGAACACTGAAGCTTTCTTT	CAWSTGQGNTEAFF
TRBV5-1	.	TRBJ2-2	.	TGCGCCAGCAGCTTGGTGGACAGCACCGGGGAGCTGTTTTTT	CASSLVDSTGELFF
TRBV5-5	TRBD1	TRBJ2-7	.	TGTGCCAGCAGCATCGGACAGGGAAACTACGAGCAGTACTTC	CASSIGQGNYEQYF
TRBV15	TRBD2	TRBJ2-5	.	TGTGCCACCGGAGCGGGAGATTGGGAGACCCAGTACTTC	CATGAGDWETQYF